The clone carrying this T cell receptor beta chain was recorded a few times. Its cognate antigen is unknown. The CDR3 consists of 16 residues. Germline V gene lookup returns CDR1 SEHNR and CDR2 FQNEAQ (reference sequence). V lost 2 bases and J 1 base, leaving 13 bases between the germline ends. The beta constant-region primer was an equimolar mix of two oligonucleotides covering TRBC1 and TRBC2. TCRdb ran MiXCR on the UMI-ligation and nested PCR reads and lists one entry per CDR3 protein. Here the sample spans 120,000 to 150,000 distinct CDR3 sequences, about 18% being singletons. This sample is drawn from a study of naive and memory T cell subsets. General study findings and limits: From naive to CM, EM and EMRA, diversity decreased and Gini increased.

The sample was naive CD4+ T cells from blood. This receptor was identified in a human donor in good health. The chain has TRBV7-9 and TRBJ2-3, with D possibly TRBD1 on 5 matching bases. The CDR3 reads CASSLNSRARTDTQYF. CDR3 DNA sequence: TGTGCCAGCAGCTTAAATTCCAGGGCCCGCACAGATACGCAGTATTTT.